Presented here are 24 T cell receptor beta chains from one specimen sequenced in a study of blood T cell repertoires in COVID-19. Method: immunoSEQ multiplex PCR; TCRdb's copy keeps in-frame clones and lacks some. The table includes approximately 90,000 clones, 85% detected once. Sequencing was done on a sample of peripheral blood. The receptors derive from an elderly man with acute or convalescent COVID-19.

The V call is TRBV11-3, the J call TRBJ2-3, with 7 positions matching TRBD2. Germline CDR1 SGHNT, CDR2 YENEEA. CDR3 length: 13 amino acids. V dropped 0 bases and J dropped 11; count of bases not matched to a gene: 5. The CDR3 DNA is TGTGCCAGCAGCTTAGATCGCGGGAGCTTGCAGTATTTT. Translation gives CASSLDRGSLQYF.

The chain recombines TRBV9 with TRBJ2-7; 12 bases fit TRBD1. CDR3 length: 15 residues. Germline CDR1 reads SGDLS; CDR2 reads YYNGEE. Trimming removed 3 bases from V and 4 bases from J; junction bases left unmatched: 5. CDR3 sequence reads: CASSARGQGAYEQYF. The CDR3, as DNA: TGTGCCAGCAGCGCGAGGGGACAGGGGGCTTACGAGCAGTACTTC.

This clone was found a few times. The chain has TRBV15 and TRBJ2-7; D is uncertain. V lost 2 bases, J lost 1 base, and 3 bases lay in between. CDR3 length: 12 amino acids. Germline V CDR1 and CDR2: LNHNV, YYDKDF (reference sequence). CDR3 protein: CATSRTSYEQYF. The CDR3 nucleotides are TGTGCCACCAGCAGAACTTCCTACGAGCAGTACTTC.

The chain couples TRBV19 to TRBJ1-5, with 7 bases lining up with TRBD1. J lost 4 bases, V lost 6 bases, and 6 bases had no gene match. CDR1 and CDR2 from the germline V gene are LNHDA and SQIVND (reference sequence). The CDR3 contains 14 residues. The CDR3 nucleotides are TGTGCCAGTAGAACAGGACAGGCAAATCAGCCCCAGCATTTT. This gives the protein CASRTGQANQPQHF.

CDR3: CASSQIQGAEDTF. As DNA, the CDR3 is TGTGCCAGCAGTCAGATACAGGGGGCGGAGGACACCTTC. V usage is TRBV27 and J usage is TRBJ1-2; 9 bases match TRBD1. This CDR3 comprises 13 residues. Germline V lookup: CDR1 MNHEY, CDR2 SMNVEV (reference sequence). Trimming took 5 bases from V and 12 from J; bases not matched to a gene: 10.

This chain links TRBV6-2 or TRBV6-3 with TRBJ2-7; 8 positions match TRBD1. The CDR3 loop spans 14 amino acids. The germline V gene has CDR1 MNHEY and CDR2 SVGEGT. The V segment lost 0 bases and the J segment 3 bases; nucleotides outside the gene matches: 1. The DNA for the CDR3 is TGTGCCAGCAGTTACTCCACAGGGGGCTACGAGCAGTACTTC. As protein: CASSYSTGGYEQYF.

The rearrangement joins TRBV10-1 to TRBJ2-3, with TRBD2 identical over 8 bases. The CDR3 sequence is 16 residues long. Germline CDR1 is WNHNN and CDR2 is SYGVQD (reference sequence). The ends lost 4 bases at V and 1 base at J; junction bases unmatched: 7. In nucleotides, the CDR3 is TGCGCCAGCAGTGCCGCTAGCGGGTCTGGCACAGATACGCAGTATTTT. This codes for CASSAASGSGTDTQYF.

The chain uses TRBV4-2 and TRBJ2-5, with 10 positions matching TRBD2. CDR3 length: 15 amino acids. Unmatched junction bases numbered 8, after V lost 1 base and J lost 9 bases. In germline, CDR1 is LGHNA, CDR2 YNFKEQ. The CDR3 is CASSQAASGSLAQYF. Here the CDR3 DNA reads TGTGCCAGCAGCCAAGCGGCTAGCGGGAGCTTGGCCCAGTACTTC.

The chain joins TRBV6-5 to TRBJ1-5, with 8 positions matching TRBD1. CDR1 and CDR2 (germline): MNHEY, SVGAGI. The CDR3 runs to 13 residues. Losses at the gene ends were 6 bases for V and 3 bases for J; bases not matched to a gene: 1. The CDR3 DNA follows: TGTGCCAGCAGGGACAGGGTCAATCAGCCCCAGCATTTT. Translating it yields CASRDRVNQPQHF.

V gene TRBV7-9 combines with J gene TRBJ1-2; no definite D call. Germline lookup yields CDR1 SEHNR and CDR2 FQNEAQ (reference sequence). The CDR3 runs to 15 residues. V was clipped by 0 bases and J by 2 bases, with 10 bases between them. The CDR3 spells CASSLAEATNYGYTF. The CDR3 nucleotides read TGTGCCAGCAGCTTAGCTGAGGCAACCAACTATGGCTACACCTTC.

The chain joins TRBV28 to TRBJ1-6, with 8 bases lining up with TRBD1. The germline V gene encodes CDR1 MDHEN and CDR2 SYDVKM. V trimming: 8 bases; J trimming: 7 bases; junction bases outside the gene matches: 13. The CDR3 extends over 16 amino acids. CDR3 in amino acids: CASGLRAGGSNSPLHF. The CDR3 DNA sequence: TGTGCCAGCGGGCTGCGGGCAGGGGGCTCAAATTCACCCCTCCACTTT.

The gene calls are TRBV11-2 and TRBJ2-5, with TRBD2 as a possible D gene (6 bases). Deletions cut 3 bases from V and 7 bases from J, with 12 bases between. Germline V gene data show CDR1 as SGHAT and CDR2 as FQNNGV. This CDR3 contains 13 residues. CDR3 in DNA: TGTGCCAGCAGCTTTCTCGGGAGTGTGACCCAGTACTTC. It encodes CASSFLGSVTQYF.

The chain has TRBV2 and TRBJ2-2; 8 bases match TRBD1. The CDR3 runs to 14 residues. Germline V gene data show CDR1 as SNHLY and CDR2 as FYNNEI. V lost 4 bases, J lost 4 bases, and 2 bases stayed unmatched. The CDR3 nucleotides are TGTGCCAGCAGTGTGGACAGGGTCACCGGGGAGCTGTTTTTT. This codes for CASSVDRVTGELFF.

This chain joins TRBV2 and TRBJ2-3; 12 nucleotides line up with TRBD1. CDR1 is SNHLY and CDR2 is FYNNEI in the germline V gene. The CDR3 contains 15 residues. Germline trimming cut 10 bases from V and 1 base from J; bases unmatched to any gene: 6. Here the CDR3 reads CATQGDRGRTDTQYF. The CDR3 nucleotides read TGTGCCACCCAGGGGGACAGGGGGCGCACAGATACGCAGTATTTT.

CDR3 DNA sequence: TGTGCCAGCAGCCAAGATGCAGGTGTGAATGAAAAACTGTTTTTT. Encoded protein: CASSQDAGVNEKLFF. V and J are TRBV3-1 (or the pseudogene TRBV3-2) and TRBJ1-4, with D uncertain. Trimming cost V 0 bases and J 5 bases, with 10 bases left between them. The CDR3 is 15 residues long. Germline assignment: CDR1 LGHDT and CDR2 YNNKEL (reference sequence).

The chain recombines TRBV15 with TRBJ2-1; a weak D match, TRBD2 (6 bases). The CDR3 is made up of 16 amino acids. V was pared by 5 bases and J by 1 base, with 15 bases between. Germline V lookup: CDR1 LNHNV, CDR2 YYDKDF (reference sequence). In DNA form, the CDR3 reads TGTGCCACCAGCCCTCGGGACTCTCGTTCCTACAATGAGCAGTTCTTC. Protein product: CATSPRDSRSYNEQFF.

The chain employs TRBV5-1 and TRBJ2-7; 13 positions match TRBD2. Trimming removed 5 bases from V and 5 bases from J; junction bases left unmatched: 7. The CDR3 is 15 residues long. From germline, CDR1 is SGHRS and CDR2 YFSETQ. CDR3 coding DNA: TGCGCCAGCAGACCAGGCGGGACTAGCGGGAACGAGCAGTACTTC. Amino acids: CASRPGGTSGNEQYF.

This sequence joins TRBV29-1 and TRBJ2-2, with a possible D match to TRBD1 (5 bases). V lost 3 bases, J lost 1 base, and 12 bases lay in between. Per germline, CDR1 SQVTM and CDR2 ANQGSEA. CDR3 length: 15 residues. The CDR3 sequence is CSVDKGFGNTGELFF. The CDR3 nucleotides read TGCAGCGTTGACAAGGGGTTTGGGAACACCGGGGAGCTGTTTTTT.

This clone appeared a few times. The sample holds other DNA sequences that translate to the same CDR3. The chain carries TRBV7-3 and TRBJ2-3, with D tentatively TRBD2 (5 bases). The CDR3 totals 15 residues. Per the germline V gene, CDR1 is SGHTA and CDR2 is FQGTGA. Trimming removed 1 base at V and 1 base at J, with 9 bases between. This chain's CDR3 is CASSLSGLRTDTQYF. In DNA, the CDR3 is TGTGCCAGCAGCTTAAGTGGACTCCGCACAGATACGCAGTATTTT. The full variable domain, its missing parts supplied by reference TRBV7-3 and TRBJ2-3, is GAGVSQTPSNKVTEKGKYVELRCDPISGHTALYWYRQSLGQGPEFLIYFQGTGAADDSGLPNDRFFAVRPEGSVSTLKIQRTERGDSAVYLCASSLSGLRTDTQYFGPGTRLTVL.

The chain uses TRBV6-5 and TRBJ1-2; a weak D match, TRBD1 (5 bases). Trimming pared 0 bases from V and 4 bases from J, leaving 15 bases between. The CDR3 consists of 16 residues. Per germline, CDR1 MNHEY and CDR2 SVGAGI. Here the CDR3 reads CASSYSRSGTGYGYTF. CDR3 DNA: TGTGCCAGCAGTTACTCGAGATCGGGGACTGGCTATGGCTACACCTTC.

The V call is TRBV9, the J call TRBJ2-1; D uncertain. V lost 2 bases and J 4 bases, leaving 10 bases between the germline ends. Germline-derived CDR1 and CDR2 are SGDLS and YYNGEE. This CDR3 has 14 residues. The DNA of the CDR3 is TGTGCCAGCAGCGTCGGTAGAGGTTACAATGAGCAGTTCTTC. Translation: CASSVGRGYNEQFF.

The CDR3 protein is CASSTRVSYEQYF. In nucleotides, the CDR3 is TGTGCCAGCAGTACCAGGGTATCATACGAGCAGTACTTC. The rearrangement links TRBV27 to TRBJ2-7; D is possibly TRBD1 (5 bases). Germline V gives CDR1 MNHEY, CDR2 SMNVEV (reference sequence). Trimming shortened V by 5 bases and J by 4 bases, and 12 bases separated the two germline ends. The length of the CDR3 is 13 residues.

The V gene is TRBV15, the J gene TRBJ1-4; 7 bases map to TRBD1. Germline lookup yields CDR1 LNHNV and CDR2 YYDKDF (reference sequence). CDR3 length: 15 amino acids. V was pared by 1 base and J by 1 base, with 0 bases of the junction left unmatched. The CDR3 sequence is CATSRGQGTNEKLFF. In DNA form, the CDR3 reads TGTGCCACCAGCAGAGGACAGGGAACTAATGAAAAACTGTTTTTT.

The rearrangement links TRBV7-3 to TRBJ2-2, with 11 bases matching TRBD2. Germline values: CDR1 SGHTA, CDR2 FQGTGA. This CDR3 spans 15 amino acids. The ends lost 5 bases at V and 4 bases at J; junction bases unmatched: 3. The CDR3: CASSPLAGGTGELFF. CDR3 DNA: TGTGCCAGCAGCCCCCTAGCGGGAGGCACCGGGGAGCTGTTTTTT.